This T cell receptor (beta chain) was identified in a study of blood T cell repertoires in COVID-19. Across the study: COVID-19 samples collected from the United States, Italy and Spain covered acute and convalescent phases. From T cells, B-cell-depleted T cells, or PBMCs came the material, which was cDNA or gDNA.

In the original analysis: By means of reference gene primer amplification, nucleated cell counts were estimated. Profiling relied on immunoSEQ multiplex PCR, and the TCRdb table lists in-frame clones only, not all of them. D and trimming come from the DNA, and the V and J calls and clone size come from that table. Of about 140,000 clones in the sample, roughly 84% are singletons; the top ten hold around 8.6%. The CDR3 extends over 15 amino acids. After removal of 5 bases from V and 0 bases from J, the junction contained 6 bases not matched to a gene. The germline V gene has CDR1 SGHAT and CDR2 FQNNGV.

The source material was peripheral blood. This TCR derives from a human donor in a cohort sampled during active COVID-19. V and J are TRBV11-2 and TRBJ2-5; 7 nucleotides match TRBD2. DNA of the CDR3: TGTGCCAGCAGCAGCAGCGGGACGTACCAAGAGACCCAGTACTTC. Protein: CASSSSGTYQETQYF.